The 28 T cell receptor beta chains reported below all come from one sample, sequenced in a study of T-cell reconstitution after alpha-beta-depleted transplantation in children. It was with unique molecular identifiers that the TCRbeta library was prepared. TCRdb passed the PCR reads through MiXCR, listing each CDR3 protein once. There are some 350,000 distinct CDR3 sequences in the sample; about 9.4% occur only once, and 2% to 3% lies in the top ten. Sequenced material: PBMCs from the stem cell graft donor, taken from the stem cell graft. The receptors were sampled from a human donor who donated a stem cell graft to a child with acute lymphoblastic leukemia.

The rearrangement uses TRBV7-9 and TRBJ2-1; 11 bases line up with TRBD1. The CDR3 contains 14 residues. Germline lookup yields CDR1 SEHNR and CDR2 FQNEAQ (reference sequence). J was trimmed by 7 bases and V by 5 bases; bases with no gene match: 4. The CDR3 is CASSAGTGGNEQFF. CDR3 bases: TGTGCCAGCAGCGCCGGGACAGGGGGGAATGAGCAGTTCTTC.

In this sample, this clonotype turned up a few times. This chain joins TRBV21-1 and TRBJ2-7; the table calls TRBD2, which could not be checked here. TRBV21-1 represents a pseudogene. The CDR3 contains 16 residues. The CDR3 DNA reads as TGTGCCAGCAGCATCCCCCGTAGCGGGAGAAGTCGCGAGCAGTACTTC. Translated, it gives CASSIPRSGRSREQYF.

This clonotype occurred a few times. The rearrangement links TRBV11-1 to TRBJ2-3, with 15 bases lining up with TRBD2. The CDR3 sequence is 21 residues long. J gave up 0 bases and V 5 bases, and 15 bases lay outside the gene matches. Germline CDR1 SGHAT, CDR2 FQDESV (reference sequence). CDR3 sequence (DNA): TGTGCCAGCAGCCCCACCCGGACTAGCGGGAGGGAGAGAGAAAGCACAGATACGCAGTATTTT. Amino acids: CASSPTRTSGRERESTDTQYF.

This clonotype came up many times. J is TRBJ1-5 and V is TRBV7-3; no clear D. The CDR3 extends over 15 amino acids. With 5 bases removed from V and 6 bases from J, the gap between germline ends came to 17 bases. Germline loops: CDR1 SGHTA, CDR2 FQGTGA. CDR3 loop: CASSLAGIGRQPQHF. The CDR3 DNA follows: TGTGCCAGCAGCCTAGCGGGGATCGGACGTCAGCCCCAGCATTTT.

The chain carries TRBV20-1 and TRBJ2-7; 10 nucleotides match TRBD2. The V gene's germline CDR1 is DFQATT and CDR2 SNEGSKA (reference sequence). J was trimmed by 6 bases and V by 5 bases; bases with no gene match: 7. CDR3 size: 13 residues. The CDR3 sequence: CSASSGSVSEQYF. CDR3 nucleotide sequence: TGCAGTGCTTCTAGCGGGAGCGTCTCCGAGCAGTACTTC.

This chain joins TRBV7-2 and TRBJ2-5; maybe TRBD1 (6 bases). The CDR3 is 16 amino acids. CDR1 and CDR2 (germline): SGHTA, FQGNSA. V lost 5 bases, J lost 5 bases, and 21 bases lay in between. CDR3 amino acids: CASSPLWVPQGETQYF. The CDR3, as DNA: TGTGCCAGCAGCCCCTTATGGGTACCCCAGGGGGAGACCCAGTACTTC.

This chain joins TRBV6-2 or TRBV6-3 and TRBJ2-1; the match to TRBD2 covers 13 bases. Germline V CDR1 and CDR2: MNHEY, SVGEGT. V gave up 6 bases and J gave up 9 bases; unmatched junction bases: 14. The CDR3 covers 17 residues. The CDR3, as DNA: TGTGCCAGCAGCCTACGTAGGACTAGCGGGAGAGAATCTGAGCAGTTCTTC. The encoded protein is CASSLRRTSGRESEQFF.

The sample holds a few counts of this clonotype. J is TRBJ1-1 and V is TRBV6-5; no reliable D call. The V end lost 0 bases, the J end lost 0 bases, and 11 bases lay between the germline ends. CDR1 is MNHEY, CDR2 SVGAGI, per germline. There are 16 residues in the CDR3. The DNA for the CDR3 is TGTGCCAGCAGTTACTCTGTTGCGGGGATGAACACTGAAGCTTTCTTT. Its protein product is CASSYSVAGMNTEAFF.

This clonotype was observed at least ten times. This chain connects TRBV5-6 to TRBJ2-1, with D unresolved. Germline-derived CDR1 and CDR2 are SGHDT and YYEEEE. Trimming removed 0 bases at V and 12 bases at J, with 13 bases between. The CDR3 has 13 residues. The CDR3 reads CASSLGLVQSQFF. The DNA for the CDR3 is TGTGCCAGCAGCTTGGGCCTCGTTCAATCGCAGTTCTTC.

This clonotype was seen a handful of times. The CDR3 DNA reads as TGCAGCGTTGCCAGCACCGGGGAGCTGTTTTTT. Translated, it gives CSVASTGELFF. This rearrangement joins TRBV29-1 to TRBJ2-2, with D hard to call. Trimming took off 4 bases at V and 4 bases at J, with 4 bases between the two ends. Looked up from germline, CDR1 is SQVTM and CDR2 is ANQGSEA. The CDR3 runs 11 residues.

This clonotype was seen a few times. The J gene is TRBJ2-2, the V gene TRBV5-1, with D perhaps assigned TRBD1 or TRBD2 (5 bases each). V lost 4 bases and J 4 bases, leaving 17 bases between the germline ends. Germline CDR1 and CDR2: SGHRS and YFSETQ. CDR3 size: 16 residues. CDR3 DNA: TGCGCCAGCAGCACCAGTAGGGGCGCGGGCACCGGGGAGCTGTTTTTT. Translating it yields CASSTSRGAGTGELFF.

This clonotype has more than one count but fewer than ten. V gene TRBV5-1 combines with J gene TRBJ2-1, with TRBD2 identical over 8 bases. CDR1 is SGHRS and CDR2 is YFSETQ in the germline V gene. The CDR3 is made up of 16 amino acids. With V trimmed by 5 bases and J by 0 bases, 7 bases remained unmatched. CDR3: CASRPTSDHSYNEQFF. The CDR3, as DNA: TGCGCCAGCAGACCGACTAGCGACCACTCCTACAATGAGCAGTTCTTC.

V and J are TRBV19 and TRBJ2-7; TRBD1 matches 8 bases. The germline CDR1 and CDR2 sequences are LNHDA and SQIVND (reference sequence). This CDR3 is built from 14 residues. The trim removed 3 bases at V and 7 bases at J, leaving 8 bases unmatched. The CDR3 bases are TGTGCCAGTAGTATGGGGCAGGGGGCGTGGGAGCAGTACTTC. It encodes CASSMGQGAWEQYF.

This chain connects TRBV28 to TRBJ2-1; 8 bases are shared with TRBD1. This CDR3 is 18 amino acids long. V lost 2 bases, J lost 7 bases, and 16 bases stayed unmatched. The germline gives CDR1 MDHEN, CDR2 SYDVKM. As DNA, the CDR3 is TGTGCCAGCAGTTTACGGCTGATGGTGCAGGGGGCGCAGAATGAGCAGTTCTTC. Its protein is CASSLRLMVQGAQNEQFF.

V is TRBV10-3 and J is TRBJ2-7; TRBD1 matches at 8 bases. Unmatched junction bases numbered 6, after V lost 5 bases and J lost 0 bases. The CDR3 has 15 amino acids. Germline-derived CDR1 and CDR2 are ENHRY and SYGVKD. CDR3 bases: TGTGCCATCAGTTTTAAGGGACAGGCCTCCTACGAGCAGTACTTC. It yields the protein CAISFKGQASYEQYF.

The sample holds many counts of this clonotype. This chain joins TRBV6-5 and TRBJ2-2; no definite D call. Trimming left V 6 bases short and J 6 bases short, with 8 bases between. There are 12 residues in the CDR3. Germline CDR1 reads MNHEY; CDR2 reads SVGAGI. This chain's CDR3 is CASRPSSGELFF. CDR3 sequence (DNA): TGTGCCAGCAGACCTAGTTCCGGGGAGCTGTTTTTT.

The table lists this clonotype with many counts. This chain links TRBV29-1 with TRBJ2-1; 7 nucleotides agree with TRBD1. The V segment lost 5 bases and the J segment 8 bases; nucleotides outside the gene matches: 6. CDR1 and CDR2 (germline): SQVTM, ANQGSEA. The CDR3 runs to 12 residues. The CDR3 coding sequence is TGCAGCGTTCACTCGACAGGGTATGAGCAGTTCTTC. As protein: CSVHSTGYEQFF.

This clonotype turned up a few times. The chain carries TRBV10-3 and TRBJ2-1, with TRBD2 matching 7 bases. The germline gives CDR1 ENHRY, CDR2 SYGVKD. After removal of 11 bases from V and 7 bases from J, the junction contained 8 bases not matched to a gene. This CDR3 is built from 12 residues. The CDR3 sequence is CAFGWGGNEQFF. The CDR3 DNA is TGTGCCTTCGGGTGGGGGGGGAATGAGCAGTTCTTC.

The chain is built from TRBV24-1 and TRBJ2-6; 10 bases agree with TRBD1. V trimming: 0 bases; J trimming: 2 bases; junction bases outside the gene matches: 6. The CDR3 sequence is 19 residues long. Germline V gives CDR1 KGHDR, CDR2 SFDVKD. The CDR3 loop is CATSDLIGTGATGANVLTF. CDR3 bases: TGTGCCACCAGTGATTTGATAGGGACAGGGGCCACTGGGGCCAACGTCCTGACTTTC.

This clonotype was detected ten times or more. This rearrangement joins TRBV7-9 to TRBJ2-5, with TRBD2 identical over 9 bases. The CDR3 runs to 14 residues. In germline, CDR1 is SEHNR, CDR2 FQNEAQ (reference sequence). V lost 2 bases to trimming and J lost 3 bases; unmatched junction nucleotides: 1. This CDR3 reads CASSLRLAEETQYF. CDR3 nucleotide sequence: TGTGCCAGCAGCTTAAGACTAGCGGAAGAGACCCAGTACTTC.

J is TRBJ2-3 and V is TRBV12-3 or TRBV12-4; 9 bases are shared with TRBD1. The V segment lost 11 bases and the J segment 4 bases; nucleotides outside the gene matches: 19. This CDR3 is 17 amino acids long. The chain's CDR3 is CAFSLRRRTGDSDTQYF. For the CDR3, the DNA is TGTGCCTTCAGTTTAAGGCGTCGGACAGGGGATTCAGATACGCAGTATTTT.

This clonotype has only a few counts. The chain carries TRBV27 and TRBJ2-3, with a possible D match to TRBD2 (6 bases). The germline gives CDR1 MNHEY, CDR2 SMNVEV (reference sequence). The CDR3 is 15 amino acids. V was cut by 2 bases and J by 6 bases, with 15 bases left in between. CDR3 sequence: CASSLEEGPMDTQYF. DNA for the CDR3: TGTGCCAGCAGTTTAGAGGAGGGTCCCATGGATACGCAGTATTTT.

The sample holds a few counts of this clonotype. The chain links TRBV4-3 to TRBJ2-1; D is uncertain. Trimming cost V 0 bases and J 0 bases, with 9 bases left between them. The CDR3 runs to 16 residues. Germline V gene lookup returns CDR1 LGHNA and CDR2 YSLEER. CDR3 residues: CASSQDQTSSYNEQFF. CDR3 coding DNA: TGCGCCAGCAGCCAAGATCAAACGAGCTCCTACAATGAGCAGTTCTTC.

In this sample, this clonotype turned up a few times. V gene TRBV20-1 combines with J gene TRBJ1-5, with unresolved D. Germline loops: CDR1 DFQATT, CDR2 SNEGSKA (reference sequence). Between the trimmed V and J ends, which lost 5 bases and 2 bases, there was a span of 16 bases. This CDR3 region has 15 residues. CDR3 coding DNA: TGCAGTGCTCCGCTCTATGGTGGGGGCAATCAGCCCCAGCATTTT. It encodes CSAPLYGGGNQPQHF.

Concerning this clonotype itself: At one end, the junction sequence differs from germline, possibly due to a read error. This sequence joins TRBV7-3 and TRBJ1-1; maybe TRBD1 (6 bases). The CDR3 has 14 residues. CDR1 and CDR2 (germline): SGHTA, FQGTGA. CDR3 in amino acids: CAGSPSTGTTEAFF. CDR3 DNA: TGTGCCGGCAGCCCCTCGACAGGTACCACTGAAGCTTTCTTT.

This chain uses TRBV5-1 with TRBJ2-1; 8 bases line up with TRBD2. The CDR3 extends over 15 amino acids. V shed 4 bases, J shed 4 bases, and the junction held 7 bases outside the gene matches. Per the germline V gene, CDR1 is SGHRS and CDR2 is YFSETQ. For the CDR3, the DNA is TGCGCCAGCAGCCCATCCCCTAGCGGGTACAATGAGCAGTTCTTC. Amino acids: CASSPSPSGYNEQFF.

This clonotype was recorded a few times. The rearrangement uses TRBV5-1 and TRBJ2-7, with 7 bases fitting TRBD2. The CDR3 spans 13 residues. Per the germline V gene, CDR1 is SGHRS and CDR2 is YFSETQ. After removal of 4 bases from V and 6 bases from J, the junction contained 7 bases not matched to a gene. The CDR3 DNA reads TGCGCCAGCAGCCCCTTGCCGGGGGGCGAGCAGTACTTC. This sequence encodes CASSPLPGGEQYF.

The sample holds many counts of this clonotype. The chain carries TRBV6-5 and TRBJ2-7, with a tentative D call TRBD1 (6 bases). Germline-derived CDR1 and CDR2 are MNHEY and SVGAGI. Trimming left V 6 bases short and J 4 bases short, with 10 bases between. The CDR3 consists of 12 residues. This CDR3 is CASSRTEYEQYF. As DNA, the CDR3 is TGTGCCAGCAGCAGGACAGAATACGAGCAGTACTTC.